This T cell receptor (beta chain) was captured in a study of OX40 agonist ivuxolimab in advanced cancers. Study-level information: With ivuxolimab, an agonistic anti-OX40 (CD134) antibody, patients were treated. Patients receiving dose escalation had hepatocellular carcinoma, melanoma, renal cell or head and neck cancer. Study-level points and caveats: The mean number of expanded clones was higher in CD8+ T cells than in CD4+. People who partly responded at 0.1-3.0 mg/kg had some of the least clonal expansion seen.

This clone was seen only once. No antigen is known for it. Clones were read by immunoSEQ multiplex PCR, and TCRdb kept only the in-frame ones, dropping some. The sample has about 120,000 clones, 85% to 90% seen once; the top ten hold around 0.53%. Sample: CD4+ or CD8+ T cells sorted from blood, taken in a trial of the OX40 agonist ivuxolimab. The clonotype comes from an adult with an advanced solid tumor such as melanoma, head and neck, liver or kidney cancer.

The CDR3 DNA reads as TGTGCCTGGGGGAGGCAGAATACGCAGTATTTT. Amino acid sequence: CAWGRQNTQYF. This chain connects TRBV30 to TRBJ2-3, with D possibly TRBD2 on 6 matching bases. Looked up from germline, CDR1 is GTSNPN and CDR2 is SVGIG (reference sequence). The CDR3 spans 11 residues. V lost 5 bases and J 7 bases, leaving 10 bases between the germline ends.